The 13 T cell receptor beta chains presented below share a single source sample, sequenced in a study of regulatory T cells in long-lasting Graves disease. Time point here: newly diagnosed GD, antithyroid drugs for less than 3 months. Preparation of the TCR library used RNA extracted from PBMCs. Arm-PCR of CDR3 regions with iRepertoire HTBI primers generated TCR beta libraries. One entry per CDR3 protein results from TCRdb running MiXCR on the multiplex PCR reads. The repertoire holds some 320,000 distinct CDR3 sequences, 18% seen once, with about two fifths in the top ten. The starting material was peripheral blood mononuclear cells (PBMCs), obtained at new diagnosis, from a patient treated with antithyroid drugs. The receptor set was obtained from a female donor with Graves disease.

This clonotype was counted at least ten times. CDR3 nucleotides: TGTGCCAGCAGTTTTAGCGACAGACCGAATGAAAAACTGTTTTTT. Its protein is CASSFSDRPNEKLFF. This chain uses TRBV27 with TRBJ1-4, with TRBD1 as a possible D gene (5 bases). V lost 3 bases and J lost 5, with 13 bases in between. Germline V lookup: CDR1 MNHEY, CDR2 SMNVEV (reference sequence). CDR3 length equals 15 residues.

This clonotype was observed many times. The gene calls are TRBV28 and TRBJ2-7; D might be TRBD1 (6 bases). V lost 7 bases and J 5 bases, leaving 21 bases between the germline ends. The CDR3 sequence is 15 residues long. Germline V CDR1 and CDR2: MDHEN, SYDVKM. The CDR3 reads CASKTDSWGRNEQYF. The CDR3 region has the DNA TGTGCCAGCAAGACGGACAGTTGGGGGCGTAACGAGCAGTACTTC.

This clonotype was observed many times. This chain uses TRBV5-6 with TRBJ1-1; TRBD1 might be the D (6 bases). Looked up from germline, CDR1 is SGHDT and CDR2 is YYEEEE. The V gene lost 1 base and the J gene lost 0 bases, with 10 bases spanning the gap. CDR3 length equals 15 residues. The CDR3 reads CASSLTGLMNTEAFF. CDR3 nucleotides: TGTGCCAGCAGCTTGACAGGGCTTATGAACACTGAAGCTTTCTTT. The full variable domain, in which reference TRBV5-6 and TRBJ1-1 provide the parts outside the CDR3, is DAGVTQSPTHLIKTRGQQVTLRCSPKSGHDTVSWYQQALGQGPQFIFQYYEEEERQRGNFPDRFSGHQFPNYSSELNVNALLLGDSALYLCASSLTGLMNTEAFFGQGTRLTVV.

There are many counts of this clonotype. The chain has TRBV4-1 and TRBJ2-7, with D unresolved. Germline CDR1 reads MGHRA; CDR2 reads YSYEKL. The CDR3 is 12 amino acids. V was cut by 0 bases and J by 5 bases, with 5 bases left in between. The CDR3 nucleotides are TGCGCCAGCAGCCAAGATTATGACGAGCAGTACTTC. Its protein is CASSQDYDEQYF.

V gene TRBV28 combines with J gene TRBJ2-3; 7 bases align to TRBD2. With 4 bases clipped from V and 0 bases from J, the junction kept 1 base outside the gene matches. The germline gives CDR1 MDHEN, CDR2 SYDVKM. The CDR3 is 14 residues long. The CDR3 here is CASSWEGSTDTQYF. CDR3 bases: TGTGCCAGCAGTTGGGAGGGGAGCACAGATACGCAGTATTTT.

Many counts were recorded for this clonotype. The rearrangement uses TRBV20-1 and TRBJ2-5; D might be TRBD2 (6 bases). The length of the CDR3 is 14 residues. From germline, CDR1 is DFQATT and CDR2 SNEGSKA (reference sequence). Trimming cost V 6 bases and J 5 bases, with 19 bases left between them. CDR3 sequence reads: CSAQRTEGSETQYF. As DNA, the CDR3 is TGCAGTGCCCAGCGGACGGAGGGGAGCGAGACCCAGTACTTC.

This clonotype was observed many times. In DNA form, the CDR3 reads TGTGCCAGCAGCCGGGACCTAAGCACAGATACGCAGTATTTT. Its translation is CASSRDLSTDTQYF. The chain joins TRBV27 to TRBJ2-3, with D perhaps TRBD1 or TRBD2 (5 bases each). This CDR3 has 14 residues. Trimming pared 6 bases from V and 0 bases from J, leaving 10 bases between. From germline, CDR1 is MNHEY and CDR2 SMNVEV (reference sequence).

The sample holds many counts of this clonotype. This chain joins TRBV27 and TRBJ1-1, with 8 bases identical to TRBD1. V gave up 4 bases and J gave up 0 bases; unmatched junction bases: 4. The germline V gene encodes CDR1 MNHEY and CDR2 SMNVEV (reference sequence). The CDR3 has 15 residues. Written as DNA, the CDR3 is TGTGCCAGCAGTTCCCGCAGGGGGCTGAACACTGAAGCTTTCTTT. It is translated as CASSSRRGLNTEAFF.

This chain uses TRBV2 with TRBJ1-3; 8 nucleotides align to TRBD1. The V gene's germline CDR1 is SNHLY and CDR2 FYNNEI. The junction had 9 bases not matched to a gene; V was cut back by 6 bases and J by 8 bases. The CDR3 is 14 amino acids. CDR3 DNA: TGTGCCAGCAGGCAGGGGGCTGGGACCCACACCATATATTTT. It specifies CASRQGAGTHTIYF.

Points on this clonotype: One base away lies a much larger clone, so this may be a sequencing read error. Without the conserved terminal phenylalanine or tryptophan, this CDR3 likely stems from a read error. This chain uses TRBV12-3 or TRBV12-4 with TRBJ2-7, with 9 bases fitting TRBD1. V shed 6 bases and J 6 bases; nucleotides not matched to a gene: 12. CDR3 size: 15 residues. The CDR3 region is CASRGSGTGRSEQYL. CDR3 nucleotides: TGTGCCAGCAGAGGATCCGGGACAGGGAGATCCGAGCAGTACCTC.

Regarding this clonotype: A single base is all that separates this from a far larger clone, so a read error is likely. This sequence joins TRBV11-2 and TRBJ2-4, with a weak D call TRBD2 (5 bases). The DNA end favors TRBJ2-1, so the J call may be wrong. Germline V lookup: CDR1 SGHAT, CDR2 FQNNGV. The CDR3 length is 15 residues. CDR3 sequence: CASSLDIGGYNAQFF. The CDR3 DNA follows: TGTGCCAGCAGCTTAGACATCGGAGGCTACAATGCGCAGTTCTTC.

This clonotype was detected only once. This could be a read error, since a much larger clone is one nucleotide away. CDR3 sequence (DNA): TGTGTCAGCAGTTACTCTTCAGGGAGCTCCTATAATTCACCCCTCCACTTT. The encoded protein is CVSSYSSGSSYNSPLHF. V gene TRBV6-2 or TRBV6-3 combines with J gene TRBJ1-6; D may be TRBD1 (5 bases). The CDR3 loop spans 17 amino acids. Germline V gene sequence: CDR1 MNHEY, CDR2 SVGEGT.

This clonotype showed up many times. This rearrangement joins TRBV6-1 to TRBJ1-1, with D possibly matching TRBD1 (5 bases). The CDR3 length is 15 residues. Germline CDR1 MNHNS, CDR2 SASEGT. The germline V and J ends were trimmed by 8 bases and 0 bases, with 16 bases remaining between them. This CDR3 is CASRRDELMNTEAFF. In DNA, the CDR3 is TGTGCCAGCCGCCGGGACGAACTTATGAACACTGAAGCTTTCTTT.